Sequencing of this T cell receptor beta chain was carried out in a study of blood T cell repertoires in COVID-19. V was cut by 6 bases and J by 11 bases, with 22 bases left in between. The CDR3 covers 14 residues. Germline lookup yields CDR1 SNHLY and CDR2 FYNNEI. This table comes from immunoSEQ multiplex PCR, and its TCRdb copy is limited to in-frame clones, with some not included. The sample gives some 130,000 clones, around 86% of which show up once; around 19% is in the top ten. In this sample, this clone turned up once. This sequence originates from a woman in her forties or fifties who had recovered from COVID-19. The specimen was peripheral blood. The chain couples TRBV2 to TRBJ1-1; D might be TRBD1 (6 bases). In DNA, the CDR3 is TGTGCCAGCAGGAGGGACACTGGCTTCTTGATGGCTTTCTTT. Translating it yields CASRRDTGFLMAFF.